This record looks at one T cell receptor beta chain sequence and its context. The sample originates from a study of blood T cell repertoires in COVID-19. Profiled with immunoSEQ multiplex PCR; TCRdb holds only in-frame clones, not every one. The sample consists of about 85,000 clones, approximately 90% of them appearing once. Germline V CDR1 and CDR2: SEHNR, FQNEAQ (reference sequence). The CDR3 contains 14 residues. Between the trimmed V and J ends, which lost 0 bases and 10 bases, there was a span of 13 bases. The rearrangement joins TRBV7-9 to TRBJ2-1, with D maybe TRBD2 (6 bases). This receptor was obtained from a human donor with active COVID-19. The donor label of this sample is uncertain. The sample comprised peripheral blood. The CDR3 spells CASSLAAEGKEQFF. The CDR3 bases are TGTGCCAGCAGCTTAGCTGCGGAGGGGAAGGAGCAGTTCTTC.